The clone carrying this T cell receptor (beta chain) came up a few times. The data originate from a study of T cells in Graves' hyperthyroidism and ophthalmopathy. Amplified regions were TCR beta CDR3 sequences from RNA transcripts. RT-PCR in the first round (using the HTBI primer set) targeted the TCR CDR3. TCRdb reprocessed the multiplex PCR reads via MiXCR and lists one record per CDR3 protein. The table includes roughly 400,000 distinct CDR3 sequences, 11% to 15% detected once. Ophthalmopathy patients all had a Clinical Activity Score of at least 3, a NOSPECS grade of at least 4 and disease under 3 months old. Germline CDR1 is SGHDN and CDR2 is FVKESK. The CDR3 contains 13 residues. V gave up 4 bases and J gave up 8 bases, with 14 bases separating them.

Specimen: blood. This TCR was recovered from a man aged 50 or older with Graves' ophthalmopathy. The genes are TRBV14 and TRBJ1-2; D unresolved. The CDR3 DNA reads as TGTGCCAGCAGCCGGGTCCCATCCCAAGGCTACACCTTC. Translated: CASSRVPSQGYTF.